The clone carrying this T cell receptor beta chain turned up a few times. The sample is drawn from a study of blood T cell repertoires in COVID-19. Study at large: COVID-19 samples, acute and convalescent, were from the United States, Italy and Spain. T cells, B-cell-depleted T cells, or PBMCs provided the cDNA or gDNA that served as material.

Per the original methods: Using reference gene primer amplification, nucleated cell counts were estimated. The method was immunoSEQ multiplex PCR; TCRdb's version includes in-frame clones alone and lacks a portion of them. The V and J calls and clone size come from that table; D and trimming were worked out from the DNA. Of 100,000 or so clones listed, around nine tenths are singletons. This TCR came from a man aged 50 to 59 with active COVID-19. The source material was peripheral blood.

In DNA form, the CDR3 reads TGTGCCAGCAGCTTAAAGGACCGGGGGGAGTTAACTAATCAGCCCCAGCATTTT. It translates to CASSLKDRGELTNQPQHF. The chain combines TRBV7-8 with TRBJ1-5; D may be TRBD1 (5 bases). The length of the CDR3 is 18 residues. V lost 2 bases and J lost 4, with 21 bases in between. CDR1 is SGHVS, CDR2 FQNEAQ, per germline.